This T cell receptor (beta chain) was observed in a study of identical twins. TCRdb called the 5' RACE reads again in MiXCR, with one record for every CDR3 protein. The sample yields about 490,000 distinct CDR3 sequences, roughly 15% seen once. This clonotype occurred a few times. The same sample was also used in a study of yellow fever vaccine responses in identical twins.

The TCR comes from a woman between 18 and 30 years old in good health. The sample comprised CD4+ T cells sorted from blood.

CDR3 bases: TGCAGTGCTCCCCAAATGAGTGAGCAGTTCTTC. Residues: CSAPQMSEQFF. The rearrangement links TRBV20-1 to TRBJ2-1; D is ambiguous. Trimming took off 5 bases at V and 9 bases at J, with 11 bases between the two ends. CDR3 size: 11 residues. Germline lookup yields CDR1 DFQATT and CDR2 SNEGSKA (reference sequence).